This T cell receptor beta chain is drawn from a study of post-analysis software for immune sequencing data (dated by TCRdb to between 2015 and 2017). General notes on the study: Relapsing-remitting, secondary progressive and progressive-relapsing multiple sclerosis were recorded as disease courses, and subtype annotation was lacking for some patients. The patient repertoires were set against roughly eleven previously published healthy control repertoires from donors whose ages ranged from about 6 to 27 years. A subset of samples was prepared in parallel using single-end sample barcoding, then pooled and co-amplified after Illumina adapter ligation. Study-wide findings and limitations: Direct clustering with F measure revealed strong co-clustering of samples prepared in the same batch, which led to a batch-effect correction. Significantly higher frequencies in patients than in controls were found for roughly 5 TRBV segments, including TRBV5-6, TRBV5-1 and TRBV20-1. The control group was slightly older than the multiple sclerosis patient group. Normalized Chao1 diversity was significantly lower in multiple sclerosis patients than controls, suggesting substantial peripheral T-cell clonal expansion.

The germline V gene encodes CDR1 DFQATT and CDR2 SNEGSKA (reference sequence). The CDR3 has 14 amino acids, counting the end cysteine and phenylalanine. Kept here is only the CDR3 DNA, which spans 42 bases and is read in frame from base 1. For this chain, trimming is 0 bases at the V end and 7 bases at the J end, and the number of junction bases without a gene match is 6. TCR beta repertoires were profiled from peripheral blood of roughly 13 young patients with multiple sclerosis to demonstrate the VDJtools post-analysis software. Multiple sclerosis patients were children and adolescents aged 6 to 15 years. The table lists this clonotype with a few counts. The specificity of this receptor is unknown. Base qualities are not at hand, and no much larger clone is one base apart. The library was prepared using PCR. Sequencing took place on an Illumina HiSeq 2500. Unique molecular identifiers were incorporated into TCR beta cDNA libraries to reduce PCR and sequencing biases. Per 1 to 10 million input T cells, approximately 500,000 cDNA molecules were obtained, such that each molecule approximated one T cell. The same protocol used for the earlier healthy control dataset was applied to prepare and sequence the patient libraries. Samples belonging to the same batch were prepared together, multiplexed and sequenced on a shared HiSeq lane. From the authors' description of their analysis: MIGEC was used to process the raw barcoded reads, and molecular identifier groups with only a single read were discarded before consensus assembly and CDR3 extraction. VDJtools was used for post-analysis of the clonotype tables, with diversity normalized by down-sampling every dataset to the smallest sample size. In repertoire overlap clustering, CDR3 amino acid sequences, but not nucleotide sequences, were matched to correct batch-related cross-sample contamination. TCRdb's own reprocessing of the public reads used fastp at Q25 and MiXCR and kept productive beta chains. Rows with a matching CDR3 protein are joined into one entry that keeps the most common DNA and genes. The V and J calls come from TCRdb's annotation, not from the publication. The sample table lists 250,000 to 300,000 distinct CDR3 sequences, 36% of them with a count of one. The ten largest account for less than 6% of the sample.

What was sequenced was blood. The chain is made from TRBV20-1 and TRBJ1-2, with 9 central nucleotides matching TRBD1. The sequence derives from a girl aged 5-17 years with multiple sclerosis. The encoded CDR3 is CSARDLGTGSGYTF. The nucleotide sequence reads as follows: TGCAGTGCTAGAGATCTGGGGACAGGGTCTGGCTACACCTTC.